This T cell receptor beta chain was profiled in a study of blood T cell repertoires in COVID-19. Study summary: Samples representing acute and convalescent COVID-19 were sourced from the United States, Italy and Spain. PBMCs, B-cell-depleted T cells, or T cells were the source of the cDNA or gDNA that made up the material.

Authors' analysis steps: Estimation of nucleated cell counts relied on the amplification of reference gene primers. Sequencing was performed with immunoSEQ multiplex PCR; in TCRdb, only in-frame clones are kept and a portion is missing. V and J calls plus clone size are reproduced from that table; the DNA served to infer D and trimming. This table has 200,000 or so clones, around 85% appearing once. Trimming took off 1 base at V and 4 bases at J, with 5 bases between the two ends. From germline, CDR1 is LGHNA and CDR2 YSLEER. This CDR3 comprises 12 residues. The chain couples TRBV4-3 to TRBJ2-7; D is undetermined. The sequencing sample was made of peripheral blood. This receptor was obtained from a human donor with active or convalescent COVID-19. The donor label of this sample is uncertain. Here the CDR3 reads CASSQGSYEQYF. The DNA for the CDR3 is TGCGCCAGCAGCCAAGGGAGTTACGAGCAGTACTTC.